The 4 T cell receptor beta chains listed next were all sequenced from one sample in a study of response to subunit inactivated influenza vaccine. TCRdb reprocessed the RT-PCR reads with MiXCR, giving one entry per CDR3 protein. The sample lists around 540,000 distinct CDR3 sequences, about an eighth seen once, with about a tenth in the top ten. The specimen was PBMCs from blood, collected on the day of vaccination. These receptors all stem from a man aged 50 or older who received an inactivated influenza vaccine.

The chain has TRBV3-1 and TRBJ1-2; TRBD1 agrees at 8 bases. Losses at the gene ends were 5 bases for V and 4 bases for J; bases not matched to a gene: 6. This CDR3 spans 14 amino acids. Germline CDR1 LGHDT, CDR2 YNNKEL (reference sequence). The DNA for the CDR3 is TGTGCCAGCAGCTCTGTTACAGGGGGCTATGGCTACACCTTC. Its protein product is CASSSVTGGYGYTF.

The genes are TRBV6-1 and TRBJ2-3; D might be TRBD2 (5 bases). Trimming removed 6 bases from V and 4 bases from J, with 17 bases in between. Germline CDR1 and CDR2: MNHNS and SASEGT. This CDR3 spans 15 amino acids. CDR3 nucleotides: TGTGCCAGCAGACGACGGGCGGCGGGCGCAGATACGCAGTATTTT. It yields the protein CASRRRAAGADTQYF.

There are a few counts of this clonotype. This chain joins TRBV29-1 and TRBJ1-6, with D possibly matching TRBD1 (6 bases). Germline V gene sequence: CDR1 SQVTM, CDR2 ANQGSEA. The CDR3 consists of 13 residues. Deletions cut 6 bases from V and 7 bases from J, with 13 bases between. CDR3 nucleotides: TGCAGCGTCCGGACAGCACGGAATTCACCCCTCCACTTT. Amino acid sequence: CSVRTARNSPLHF.

The chain has TRBV3-1 and TRBJ2-7; D may correspond to TRBD1 or TRBD2 (5 bases each). CDR1 and CDR2 from the germline V gene are LGHDT and YNNKEL (reference sequence). This CDR3 comprises 15 residues. V was trimmed by 2 bases and J by 3 bases, leaving 14 bases between them. The CDR3 reads CASSQNPGRRYEQYF. The CDR3 nucleotides read TGTGCCAGCAGCCAAAATCCGGGACGTCGCTACGAGCAGTACTTC.